The present TCR beta chain was sequenced within a study of blood T cell repertoires in COVID-19 (dated by TCRdb to 2020 to 2022). Context from the whole study: Samples covering the acute and convalescent phases of COVID-19 were provided by collaborators in the United States, Italy and Spain. The material from the prospective study consisted of cDNA or gDNA derived from T cells, B-cell-depleted T cells, or PBMCs. Subjects who had been exposed to COVID-19, were actively infected with it, or had recovered from it provided the deeply sampled blood TCRbeta repertoires that made up the dataset. A freely available public database, intended as a resource for researchers studying the immune response to SARS-CoV-2, is where the repertoires were released. Samples were obtained from the ongoing ImmuneRACE study (first 160 participants) and from some 1,300 subjects provided by 6 global collaborators. The sample metadata nearly always contained a de-identified subject ID, COVID-19 status, age in years and sex. Where available, HLA class I and class II types were taken from metadata supplied by the sample provider and were not determined by assay-based typing.

Via the germline V gene (reference sequence), CDR1 is MNHEY and CDR2 SMNVEV. The cysteine opens and the phenylalanine closes a CDR3 of 15 amino acids. This entry keeps only the CDR3 DNA: 45 bases, framed from base 1. V is cut back by 8 bases and J by 9 bases, with 19 bases in the junction unmatched. Collaborating institutions collected whole blood in K2EDTA tubes following their own protocols. For TCRbeta analysis, collaborator samples were shipped as frozen whole blood, as isolated PBMCs, or as DNA extracted from either sample type. About this clone: What antigen it recognizes has not been identified. No base-level quality is on record; no much larger clone is a single base apart.

The paper's findings and limits, for the study overall: The amount of clinical and demographic metadata varied by source and participant and was provided uncurated.

TCRbeta CDR3 regions were amplified from genomic DNA by means of the immunoSEQ Assay, a bias-controlled multiplex PCR. On the study's bioinformatics: The number of nucleated cells in each sample was estimated by amplification of reference gene primers within the assay. Sequence reads were collapsed and filtered to measure the absolute abundance of every unique TCRbeta CDR3 rearrangement. For each sample, productive Simpson clonality was calculated as the square root of Simpson's diversity index over productive rearrangements. TCRdb's version of the immuneACCESS table is confined to in-frame rearrangements and falls short of the full clone set. An unresolved V gene accounts for under half of the shortfall where checked; the remainder is of unknown origin. V and J calls and clone size follow that table, whereas D and trimming were derived from the DNA. The sample data list 180,000 or so clones, and approximately 85% of these were observed just once. The top ten clonotypes cover roughly 11% of the sample.

Recombination joined TRBV27 with TRBJ2-7, with 7 central nucleotides matching TRBD1. This clonotype was obtained from a human donor with active or convalescent COVID-19. The donor label of this sample is uncertain. Sequencing used peripheral blood. The CDR3 here reads CASRPGDSGVLRQYF. The nucleotide sequence reads as follows: TGTGCCAGCCGACCCGGGGACAGTGGGGTTCTTAGGCAGTACTTC.